This T cell receptor beta chain was sequenced during a study of identical twins. Findings of the study overall: Some out-of-frame alpha sequences were shared by twins, and these showed excess low generation probability. Beta out-of-frame twin sharing showed a weaker excess. A lower insertion count was a feature of abundant cord blood beta clonotypes, with no such feature in memory repertoires.

TCRdb passed the 5' RACE reads through MiXCR, listing each CDR3 protein once. The table has about 570,000 distinct CDR3 sequences, 9% to 10% seen once. To note about this clonotype: What it binds is not known.

Germline V gene sequence: CDR1 MNHEY, CDR2 SVGEGT. The CDR3 extends over 12 amino acids. Germline trimming cut 7 bases from V and 4 bases from J; bases unmatched to any gene: 3. This sample also belongs to another study, concerning yellow fever vaccine responses in identical twins.

The J gene is TRBJ2-7, the V gene TRBV6-2 or TRBV6-3; 8 nucleotides match TRBD1. This receptor was taken from a woman younger than 35 in good health. Sequencing used PBMCs. For the CDR3, the DNA is TGTGCCAGCATTGACAGGGGTTACGAGCAGTACTTC. This codes for CASIDRGYEQYF.